Below, 17 T cell receptor beta chains from the same sample are listed, as sequenced in a study. MiXCR, run by TCRdb on the RT-PCR reads, gives a single entry per CDR3 protein. The data contain approximately 720,000 distinct CDR3 sequences, 12% to 15% of them seen just once; the ten biggest clones take up 3.6%. The sequenced sample was memory CD4+ T cells from blood. Source of these receptors: a female donor in good health, serving as a healthy control.

The table lists this clonotype with many counts. This chain joins TRBV28 and TRBJ2-1, with a weak D call TRBD2 (5 bases). Germline V CDR1 and CDR2: MDHEN, SYDVKM. There are 12 residues in the CDR3. V dropped 8 bases and J dropped 0 bases, with 5 bases sitting between them. Here the CDR3 DNA reads TGTGCCAGCGGGAGCTCCTACAATGAGCAGTTCTTC. Translated: CASGSSYNEQFF.

This clonotype was recorded a few times. The chain is built from TRBV5-1 and TRBJ2-3; D uncertain. V dropped 0 bases and J dropped 1 base, with 15 bases sitting between them. Looked up from germline, CDR1 is SGHRS and CDR2 is YFSETQ. The CDR3 loop spans 17 amino acids. This CDR3 reads CASSLAMLGSGTDTQYF. As DNA, the CDR3 is TGCGCCAGCAGCTTGGCCATGCTTGGGTCCGGCACAGATACGCAGTATTTT. The full variable domain, its missing parts supplied by reference TRBV5-1 and TRBJ2-3, is KAGVTQTPRYLIKTRGQQVTLSCSPISGHRSVSWYQQTPGQGLQFLFEYFSETQRNKGNFPGRFSGRQFSNSRSEMNVSTLELGDSALYLCASSLAMLGSGTDTQYFGPGTRLTVL.

The chain couples TRBV29-1 to TRBJ1-1; D is ambiguous. This CDR3 region has 14 residues. The ends were cut back, 6 bases at V and 6 bases at J, with 20 bases in the middle. From germline, CDR1 is SQVTM and CDR2 ANQGSEA. CDR3 nucleotide sequence: TGCAGCGTGTACGGACTAGCGGGAGGGTCTGAAGCTTTCTTT. Its protein is CSVYGLAGGSEAFF.

The gene calls are TRBV12-3 or TRBV12-4 and TRBJ2-2, with a weak D call TRBD2 (5 bases). The ends were cut back, 6 bases at V and 13 bases at J, with 12 bases in the middle. The CDR3 loop spans 11 amino acids. The CDR3 reads CASSTIRGLFF. The CDR3 nucleotides are TGTGCCAGCAGCACTATCCGGGGGCTGTTTTTT.

This clonotype was seen a few times. This chain uses TRBV9 with TRBJ2-5, with 10 bases aligning to TRBD2. The CDR3 runs to 14 residues. Germline lookup yields CDR1 SGDLS and CDR2 YYNGEE. V gave up 5 bases and J gave up 7 bases; unmatched junction bases: 8. CDR3 sequence reads: CASSSVAGGRTQYF. CDR3 in DNA: TGTGCCAGCAGTTCGGTAGCGGGAGGAAGGACCCAGTACTTC.

In this sample, this clonotype turned up many times. The chain is built from TRBV20-1 and TRBJ2-2; D call uncertain. Trimming pared 7 bases from V and 2 bases from J, leaving 14 bases between. From germline, CDR1 is DFQATT and CDR2 SNEGSKA (reference sequence). This CDR3 contains 14 residues. The CDR3 DNA is TGCAGTGTTAAGCCACAGATAAACACCGGGGAGCTGTTTTTT. This translates into CSVKPQINTGELFF.

This chain links TRBV5-1 with TRBJ2-5; TRBD1 agrees at 7 bases. The CDR3 loop spans 13 amino acids. CDR1 and CDR2 from the germline V gene are SGHRS and YFSETQ. J was trimmed by 3 bases and V by 4 bases; bases with no gene match: 3. CDR3 in amino acids: CASSTQGKETQYF. The CDR3 nucleotides read TGCGCCAGCAGCACACAGGGGAAAGAGACCCAGTACTTC.

The J gene is TRBJ2-7, the V gene TRBV28; 12 bases fit TRBD2. Trimming at V came to 6 bases and at J to 1 base, leaving 10 bases not matched to a gene. The germline V gene encodes CDR1 MDHEN and CDR2 SYDVKM. This CDR3 is built from 17 residues. For the CDR3, the DNA is TGTGCCAGCAGCGGACTAGCGGGGCGCCATCTATCCTACGAGCAGTACTTC. Its protein is CASSGLAGRHLSYEQYF.

The gene calls are TRBV29-1 and TRBJ1-1; D is perhaps TRBD1 (6 bases). CDR1 is SQVTM and CDR2 is ANQGSEA in the germline V gene. The CDR3 totals 12 residues. V shed 8 bases and J shed 1 base, with 11 bases lying between them. The CDR3 region is CSILQGNTEAFF. As DNA, the CDR3 is TGCAGCATCCTACAGGGGAACACTGAAGCTTTCTTT.

This clonotype was counted between two and nine times. The genes are TRBV7-2 and TRBJ2-2; 13 bases map to TRBD2. Germline values: CDR1 SGHTA, CDR2 FQGNSA. This CDR3 spans 17 amino acids. V dropped 5 bases and J dropped 4; count of bases not matched to a gene: 7. The CDR3 spells CASSRLAGGVGTGELFF. The DNA of the CDR3 is TGTGCCAGCAGCCGACTAGCGGGAGGCGTTGGCACCGGGGAGCTGTTTTTT.

The chain employs TRBV2 and TRBJ1-1; perhaps TRBD1 as D (6 bases). V lost 4 bases to trimming and J lost 9 bases, with 18 bases between them. The CDR3 sequence is 14 residues long. The germline V gene encodes CDR1 SNHLY and CDR2 FYNNEI. CDR3 protein: CASSALGAYGKAFF. DNA of the CDR3: TGTGCCAGCAGTGCCTTGGGGGCTTACGGGAAAGCTTTCTTT.

The chain links TRBV18 to TRBJ2-1, with a weak D call TRBD2 (7 bases). This CDR3 spans 17 amino acids. Between the trimmed V and J ends, which lost 6 bases and 1 base, there was a span of 19 bases. CDR1 is KGHSH, CDR2 LQKENI, per germline. The CDR3 bases are TGTGCCAGCTCTCCTCGGGGGGCCCCGGGGTCCTACAATGAGCAGTTCTTC. Amino acids: CASSPRGAPGSYNEQFF.

There are a few counts of this clonotype. The CDR3 spells CATSEPGLSLPSGYTF. CDR3 coding DNA: TGTGCCACCAGTGAACCGGGCCTCTCTTTACCGAGTGGCTACACCTTC. The chain recombines TRBV24-1 with TRBJ1-2; the D is unclear. V lost 4 bases and J lost 7, with 21 bases in between. Per the germline V gene, CDR1 is KGHDR and CDR2 is SFDVKD. The CDR3 spans 16 residues.

Only a few counts were recorded for this clonotype. This rearrangement joins TRBV4-3 to TRBJ2-2; 11 bases are a match to TRBD1. This CDR3 comprises 17 residues. V was pared by 2 bases and J by 6 bases, with 8 bases of the junction left unmatched. The V gene's germline CDR1 is LGHNA and CDR2 YSLEER. The chain's CDR3 is CASSQPAGQGVSGELFF. The CDR3, as DNA: TGCGCCAGCAGCCAACCCGCGGGACAGGGGGTGTCCGGGGAGCTGTTTTTT.

The sample holds one count of this clonotype. J is TRBJ2-7 and V is TRBV2; 9 positions agree with TRBD2. The junction had 8 bases not matched to a gene; V was cut back by 3 bases and J by 5 bases. From germline, CDR1 is SNHLY and CDR2 FYNNEI. The CDR3 consists of 15 residues. CDR3 amino acids: CASSDPSGTLNEQYF. In DNA, the CDR3 is TGTGCCAGCAGTGACCCTAGCGGGACCCTCAACGAGCAGTACTTC.

This clonotype was found many times. The chain carries TRBV7-6 and TRBJ2-3, with 7 bases lining up with TRBD2. The CDR3 is made up of 16 amino acids. Looked up from germline, CDR1 is SGHVS and CDR2 is FNYEAQ. V trimming: 5 bases; J trimming: 5 bases; junction bases outside the gene matches: 13. CDR3 amino acids: CASSPRLAGRGDTQYF. The CDR3 DNA reads as TGTGCCAGCAGCCCCCGATTAGCGGGCCGGGGAGATACGCAGTATTTT. The variable domain in full, completed from reference TRBV7-6 and TRBJ2-3, reads GAGVSQSPRYKVTKRGQDVALRCDPISGHVSLYWYRQALGQGPEFLTYFNYEAQQDKSGLPNDRFSAERPEGSISTLTIQRTEQRDSAMYRCASSPRLAGRGDTQYFGPGTRLTVL.

This clonotype was observed many times. The CDR3 DNA sequence: TGCAGCGTTGGAGAAAGGCAGGTTTATGGCTACACCTTC. Its protein is CSVGERQVYGYTF. The chain uses TRBV29-1 and TRBJ1-2; D gene ambiguous. The CDR3 is 13 residues long. Germline-derived CDR1 and CDR2 are SQVTM and ANQGSEA. With 4 bases removed from V and 5 bases from J, the gap between germline ends came to 14 bases. The whole variable domain, remainder taken from reference TRBV29-1 and TRBJ1-2, is SAVISQKPSRDICQRGTSLTIQCQVDSQVTMMFWYRQQPGQSLTLIATANQGSEATYESGFVIDKFPISRPNLTFSTLTVSNMSPEDSSIYLCSVGERQVYGYTFGSGTRLTVV.